These 20 T cell receptor beta chains were sequenced from one sample in a study of shared clonotypes between healthy human individuals. Some clones are missing from TCRdb's copy, which holds only in-frame ones; the method was immunoSEQ multiplex PCR. The data show approximately 2.3 million clones, 80% to 95% seen once. What was sequenced was naive CD4+ T cells from PBMCs. Indicated subset: CD45RA+ positively selected. The receptor source for this set is a young man in good health. Some clones in this sample may be carry-over from other donors' samples.

This clone was seen more than once but under ten times. The gene calls are TRBV15 and TRBJ2-2; either TRBD1 or TRBD2 may supply D (6 bases each). Trimming cost V 7 bases and J 2 bases, with 14 bases left between them. The CDR3 runs to 15 residues. Germline V gene sequence: CDR1 LNHNV, CDR2 YYDKDF (reference sequence). As DNA, the CDR3 is TGTGCCACCACAGTGGGGGGCTTTAACACCGGGGAGCTGTTTTTT. Translation: CATTVGGFNTGELFF. The complete variable domain, with remaining parts taken from reference TRBV15 and TRBJ2-2, reads DAMVIQNPRYQVTQFGKPVTLSCSQTLNHNVMYWYQQKSSQAPKLLFHYYDKDFNNEADTPDNFQSRRPNTSFCFLDIRSPGLGDTAMYLCATTVGGFNTGELFFGEGSRLTVL.

There are a few counts of this clone. In the same sample, other DNA sequences code for this CDR3. The V call is TRBV5-1, the J call TRBJ2-1; the match to TRBD2 covers 12 bases. V was clipped by 0 bases and J by 2 bases; unmatched bases: 0. The CDR3 runs 16 residues. Germline assignment: CDR1 SGHRS and CDR2 YFSETQ. CDR3 nucleotide sequence: TGCGCCAGCAGCTTGGGACTAGCGGGAGCCTACAATGAGCAGTTCTTC. It is translated as CASSLGLAGAYNEQFF.

The V and J genes are TRBV29-1 and TRBJ1-5, with 12 bases identical to TRBD1. The CDR3 sequence is 14 residues long. The germline V gene has CDR1 SQVTM and CDR2 ANQGSEA. J was trimmed by 6 bases and V by 6 bases; bases with no gene match: 6. The CDR3: CSVPGQGATQPQHF. CDR3 coding DNA: TGCAGCGTACCGGGACAGGGGGCCACTCAGCCCCAGCATTTT.

The rearrangement links TRBV5-1 to TRBJ2-5; TRBD2 agrees at 13 bases. CDR3 length: 15 residues. From germline, CDR1 is SGHRS and CDR2 YFSETQ. Losses at the gene ends were 5 bases for V and 7 bases for J; bases not matched to a gene: 8. The CDR3: CASRETSGRPATQYF. The CDR3 bases are TGCGCCAGCAGAGAGACTAGCGGGAGGCCGGCGACCCAGTACTTC.

The rearrangement joins TRBV6-1 to TRBJ2-7; D perhaps matches TRBD1 (5 bases). CDR1 MNHNS and CDR2 SASEGT come from the germline V gene. The CDR3 covers 13 residues. Trimming shortened V by 7 bases and J by 4 bases, and 14 bases separated the two germline ends. The CDR3 here is CASTHQGVYEQYF. In nucleotides, the CDR3 is TGTGCCAGCACCCACCAAGGGGTTTACGAGCAGTACTTC.

The rearrangement links TRBV27 to TRBJ2-7, with 13 bases lining up with TRBD2. The CDR3 totals 15 residues. In germline, CDR1 is MNHEY, CDR2 SMNVEV (reference sequence). V dropped 5 bases and J dropped 7; count of bases not matched to a gene: 8. CDR3 DNA sequence: TGTGCCAGCAGTCCCAGGACTAGCGGGAGTAAGGAGCAGTACTTC. Its protein is CASSPRTSGSKEQYF.

As for this clone: This same CDR3 is encoded by further DNA sequences in the sample. Here the CDR3 DNA reads TGTGCCAGCAGCTTAGTGGGGGAAAAACTGTTTTTT. Translation gives CASSLVGEKLFF. The chain couples TRBV7-9 to TRBJ1-4, with no clear D. Germline V CDR1 and CDR2: SEHNR, FQNEAQ (reference sequence). Trimming took 1 base from V and 8 from J, leaving 5 bases between them. The CDR3 length is 12 residues.

Here the CDR3 reads CASSPGALYEQYF. DNA for the CDR3: TGTGCCAGCAGCCCCGGGGCATTATACGAGCAGTACTTC. The chain carries TRBV7-2 and TRBJ2-7; D assignment may be TRBD1 or TRBD2 (5 bases each). The V end was cut by 5 bases, the J end by 4 bases, with 12 bases between. Germline CDR1 SGHTA, CDR2 FQGNSA. The CDR3 length is 13 residues.

A remark on this clone: A much larger clone differs from this one at a single base, so this may be a read error. The sample has other DNA sequences that encode this CDR3 too. The V gene is TRBV6-1, the J gene TRBJ2-7; D ambiguous. Trimming shortened V by 4 bases and J by 2 bases, and 3 bases separated the two germline ends. In germline, CDR1 is MNHNS, CDR2 SASEGT. The CDR3 is 11 amino acids. The CDR3 reads CASSVTYEQYF. The DNA for the CDR3 is TGTGCCAGCAGTGTAACCTACGAGCAGTACTTC.

The gene calls are TRBV5-1 and TRBJ2-2, with TRBD1 identical over 9 bases. V lost 7 bases and J lost 6; bases outside the gene matches: 7. The CDR3 contains 14 residues. Germline V gene data show CDR1 as SGHRS and CDR2 as YFSETQ. CDR3 in amino acids: CASGTGTGSGELFF. CDR3 coding DNA: TGCGCCAGCGGGACCGGGACAGGGTCCGGGGAGCTGTTTTTT.

A word on this clone: This same CDR3 is encoded by further DNA sequences in the sample. The chain couples TRBV7-6 to TRBJ1-4; D gene ambiguous. From germline, CDR1 is SGHVS and CDR2 FNYEAQ. The V end lost 3 bases, the J end lost 0 bases, and 8 bases lay between the germline ends. This CDR3 has 15 residues. CDR3 in DNA: TGTGCCAGCAGCTTGCGACCAGCAACTAATGAAAAACTGTTTTTT. This codes for CASSLRPATNEKLFF.

This chain links TRBV7-9 with TRBJ2-1, with 10 bases lining up with TRBD1. This CDR3 is 16 amino acids long. CDR1 is SEHNR, CDR2 FQNEAQ, per germline (reference sequence). V gave up 4 bases and J gave up 5 bases; unmatched junction bases: 8. DNA for the CDR3: TGTGCCAGCAGCTCTCCGACAGGGGGCTCTCACAATGAGCAGTTCTTC. It yields the protein CASSSPTGGSHNEQFF.

This clone is a singleton in its sample. CDR3: CASSPAGAGSYNEQFF. The CDR3 bases are TGCGCCAGCAGCCCGGCGGGGGCGGGCTCCTACAATGAGCAGTTCTTC. This sequence joins TRBV5-1 and TRBJ2-1; TRBD2 might be the D (7 bases). The V end lost 4 bases, the J end lost 0 bases, and 14 bases lay between the germline ends. Germline values: CDR1 SGHRS, CDR2 YFSETQ. This CDR3 is built from 16 residues.

The CDR3 loop reads CASSYNAGLYNEQFF. CDR3 sequence (DNA): TGTGCCAGCAGTTATAACGCGGGACTATACAATGAGCAGTTCTTC. The chain couples TRBV6-5 to TRBJ2-1, with 7 bases aligning to TRBD2. The junction had 6 bases not matched to a gene; V was cut back by 3 bases and J by 4 bases. CDR1 is MNHEY and CDR2 is SVGAGI in the germline V gene. This CDR3 has 15 amino acids.

The chain uses TRBV7-3 and TRBJ2-2; the D gene is possibly TRBD1 (6 bases). Trimming took 6 bases from V and 4 from J, leaving 12 bases between them. The germline V gene encodes CDR1 SGHTA and CDR2 FQGTGA. The CDR3 extends over 14 amino acids. CDR3 sequence: CASRTDSTTGELFF. The CDR3 DNA sequence: TGTGCCAGCAGAACGGACAGCACCACCGGGGAGCTGTTTTTT.

The gene calls are TRBV11-2 and TRBJ2-3; 11 bases are shared with TRBD1. Germline V CDR1 and CDR2: SGHAT, FQNNGV. The CDR3 contains 16 residues. The V segment lost 5 bases and the J segment 1 base; nucleotides outside the gene matches: 5. The CDR3 sequence is CASSLGTGGGTDTQYF. The CDR3 DNA follows: TGTGCCAGCAGCCTAGGGACAGGGGGTGGCACAGATACGCAGTATTTT.

The chain recombines TRBV28 with TRBJ2-5; 13 nucleotides line up with TRBD2. Germline V CDR1 and CDR2: MDHEN, SYDVKM. V shed 3 bases, J shed 4 bases, and the junction held 8 bases outside the gene matches. The CDR3 has 17 residues. CDR3 DNA: TGTGCCAGCAGTTTCTCACTAGCGGGAGGGCCGGGAGAGACCCAGTACTTC. Protein product: CASSFSLAGGPGETQYF.

The J gene is TRBJ1-3, the V gene TRBV9; D gene uncertain. Germline V lookup: CDR1 SGDLS, CDR2 YYNGEE. The CDR3 length is 15 residues. The V gene lost 0 bases and the J gene lost 8 bases, with 15 bases spanning the gap. Here the CDR3 reads CASSVGSRRLDTIYF. In DNA, the CDR3 is TGTGCCAGCAGCGTAGGCTCGAGGAGACTAGACACCATATATTTT.

This clone was detected only a few times. The chain links TRBV27 to TRBJ1-5, with D possibly matching TRBD1 (5 bases). Germline CDR1 is MNHEY and CDR2 is SMNVEV (reference sequence). The CDR3 covers 12 residues. V lost 5 bases, J lost 7 bases, and 9 bases lay in between. The CDR3 nucleotides read TGTGCCAGCAGTACGAGGACACAGCCCCAGCATTTT. Amino acid sequence: CASSTRTQPQHF.

Worth noting for this clone: The sample has other DNA sequences that encode this CDR3 too. The V and J genes are TRBV28 and TRBJ2-1; a weak D match, TRBD1 (6 bases). Per the germline V gene, CDR1 is MDHEN and CDR2 is SYDVKM. CDR3 length: 15 residues. Deletions cut 1 base from V and 4 bases from J, with 11 bases between. CDR3 DNA sequence: TGTGCCAGCAGTTTATCAGGGGCAGGGTACAATGAGCAGTTCTTC. It translates to CASSLSGAGYNEQFF.